Included here is one TCR beta chain sequence, with context. What it recognizes is unknown. Via MiXCR, TCRdb re-called the RACE reads, giving one row per CDR3 protein. Altogether some 300,000 distinct CDR3 sequences are present, approximately 5% being singletons, with the ten largest covering more than 8%. The data are from a study of human T cells and chemical hapten exposure. Study conclusions and caveats: There was a positive correlation between PT1 expanded TCR counts and patch test score.

CDR1 and CDR2 from the germline V gene are SEHNR and FQNEAQ (reference sequence). The CDR3 is 13 amino acids. With 5 bases removed from V and 4 bases from J, the gap between germline ends came to 10 bases. Time point denoted: pre-sensitization, week 0. Described treatment: therapeutic diphenylcyclopropenone sensitization with weekly scalp DPC. The sample was whole blood, taken in connection with sensitization to the hapten diphenylcyclopropenone (DPC). The clonotype comes from a woman between 18 and 29 years old with alopecia areata. Some clones in this sample may be carry-over from other donors' samples. The V gene is TRBV7-9, the J gene TRBJ2-3; D is possibly TRBD1 (5 bases). In DNA, the CDR3 is TGTGCCAGCAGCAAGGACAACTCAGATACGCAGTATTTT. Translation: CASSKDNSDTQYF.